These 8 T cell receptor beta chains were sequenced from one sample in a study of OX40 agonist ivuxolimab in advanced cancers. Libraries were prepared by immunoSEQ multiplex PCR; TCRdb keeps only in-frame clonotypes and omits some of them. The sample lists approximately 60,000 clones, roughly nine tenths occurring once. Material: CD4+ or CD8+ T cells sorted from blood, obtained in a trial of the OX40 agonist ivuxolimab. The receptors stem from an adult with an advanced solid tumor such as melanoma, head and neck, liver or kidney cancer.

The chain is built from TRBV2 and TRBJ2-7; D gene unclear. The germline CDR1 and CDR2 sequences are SNHLY and FYNNEI. V was cut by 7 bases and J by 0 bases, with 13 bases left in between. There are 14 residues in the CDR3. CDR3 residues: CASKMSPNSYEQYF. CDR3 nucleotides: TGTGCCAGCAAGATGAGCCCTAACTCCTACGAGCAGTACTTC.

The chain employs TRBV4-1 and TRBJ2-7; the D is unclear. Germline V gene lookup returns CDR1 MGHRA and CDR2 YSYEKL. Trimming left V 1 base short and J 0 bases short, with 19 bases between. The CDR3 length is 18 residues. CDR3 DNA: TGCGCCAGCAGCCAAGGCCTCATGAGGAAAGATATCTCCTACGAGCAGTACTTC. Encoded protein: CASSQGLMRKDISYEQYF.

CDR3 nucleotide sequence: TGCAGCGTTGGCCTAGCGGGAGCTGAGCAGTTCTTC. Amino acids: CSVGLAGAEQFF. The genes are TRBV29-1 and TRBJ2-1, with 10 bases that match TRBD2. The CDR3 sequence is 12 residues long. The V gene end was trimmed by 4 bases and the J gene end by 9 bases; junction bases not matched to a gene: 3. Per the germline V gene, CDR1 is SQVTM and CDR2 is ANQGSEA.

The chain couples TRBV7-8 to TRBJ2-7; D might be TRBD2 (6 bases). Germline V gives CDR1 SGHVS, CDR2 FQNEAQ. Trimming left V 5 bases short and J 2 bases short, with 13 bases between. The CDR3 totals 14 residues. The CDR3 nucleotides are TGTGCCAGCAGCATCGGGAGACGAACCTACGAGCAGTACTTC. This translates into CASSIGRRTYEQYF.

V gene TRBV15 combines with J gene TRBJ1-5, with no clear D. Germline V lookup: CDR1 LNHNV, CDR2 YYDKDF (reference sequence). This CDR3 contains 15 residues. Trimming cost V 0 bases and J 6 bases, with 12 bases left between them. The CDR3 reads CATSRDRVVGQPQHF. CDR3 nucleotide sequence: TGTGCCACCAGCAGAGATAGGGTTGTTGGTCAGCCCCAGCATTTT.

CDR3 coding DNA: TGTGCCAGCAGCTTGTCACAGGGCGCCAACGAGCAGTACTTC. This codes for CASSLSQGANEQYF. V and J are TRBV5-4 and TRBJ2-7; TRBD1 is a possible D gene (6 bases). Germline V lookup: CDR1 SGHNT, CDR2 YYREEE (reference sequence). The CDR3 runs 14 residues. Trimming cost V 1 base and J 5 bases, with 13 bases left between them.

The chain employs TRBV7-3 and TRBJ2-1, with 7 bases aligning to TRBD2. Per the germline V gene, CDR1 is SGHTA and CDR2 is FQGTGA. V lost 1 base, J lost 6 bases, and 6 bases stayed unmatched. This CDR3 comprises 15 residues. The CDR3 DNA is TGTGCCAGCAGCTTAAGGGCGGGAGCCGTCAATGAGCAGTTCTTC. Amino acid sequence: CASSLRAGAVNEQFF.

This sequence joins TRBV5-1 and TRBJ2-3; TRBD1 might be the D (5 bases). Deletions cut 4 bases from V and 1 base from J, with 13 bases between. The CDR3 covers 15 residues. Germline V gene lookup returns CDR1 SGHRS and CDR2 YFSETQ. CDR3 sequence reads: CASSPQGIGTDTQYF. In DNA form, the CDR3 reads TGCGCCAGCAGCCCCCAGGGTATAGGCACAGATACGCAGTATTTT.